Each of the 32 T cell receptor beta chains below was sequenced from the same sample in a study of vaccination and CD4 T cells after COVID-19. Sequenced with the Oncomine TCR Beta short-read assay was DNA taken from cultured CD4+ T cells. From the PCR reads, TCRdb called clonotypes with MiXCR, one entry per CDR3 protein. Among 12,000 or so distinct CDR3 sequences listed, about 64% were seen once. Their antigens remain unidentified. The treatment here: approximately nine-day PBMC culture with coronavirus spike peptide pools or control peptides (ViraFEST assay). The sequenced sample was CD4+ T cells from blood, cultured in vitro. The receptors shown here come from a human donor who had recovered from COVID-19.

This clonotype appeared a few times. The chain uses TRBV6-1 and TRBJ1-1, with no clear D. Deletions cut 1 base from V and 11 bases from J, with 8 bases between. This CDR3 has 11 amino acids. Germline CDR1 MNHNS, CDR2 SASEGT. In DNA, the CDR3 is TGTGCCAGCAGTGAAGGCCTCCGGGCTTTCTTT. Protein product: CASSEGLRAFF.

This clonotype was seen only a few times. The chain links TRBV7-9 to TRBJ1-2, with 11 nucleotides matching TRBD1. V gave up 5 bases and J gave up 0 bases; unmatched junction bases: 8. This CDR3 contains 17 residues. Germline assignment: CDR1 SEHNR and CDR2 FQNEAQ (reference sequence). In DNA, the CDR3 is TGTGCCAGCAGCATAGGACAGGGGGCCCTAACTAACTATGGCTACACCTTC. Translating gives CASSIGQGALTNYGYTF.

In DNA, the CDR3 is TGTGCCAGCAATGGTGCAAGGGTACAGCGAACCTACGAGCAGTACTTC. Protein sequence: CASNGARVQRTYEQYF. The chain combines TRBV27 with TRBJ2-7; D not resolved. Trimming took off 7 bases at V and 2 bases at J, with 21 bases between the two ends. Germline V gene sequence: CDR1 MNHEY, CDR2 SMNVEV (reference sequence). This CDR3 spans 16 amino acids.

The chain carries TRBV5-4 and TRBJ1-2; 8 bases align to TRBD1. The CDR3 has 13 residues. The germline V gene encodes CDR1 SGHNT and CDR2 YYREEE (reference sequence). V gave up 5 bases and J gave up 6 bases; unmatched junction bases: 6. The CDR3: CASRRPDRDGYTF. DNA for the CDR3: TGTGCCAGCAGACGACCGGACAGGGATGGCTACACCTTC.

This clonotype has only a few counts. The chain carries TRBV20-1 and TRBJ1-1, with D perhaps matching TRBD1 (5 bases). V gave up 6 bases and J gave up 6 bases, with 11 bases separating them. Germline V gives CDR1 DFQATT, CDR2 SNEGSKA (reference sequence). The CDR3 length is 11 residues. DNA of the CDR3: TGCAGTGCCACCATGGGGCCTGAAGCTTTCTTT. Its protein product is CSATMGPEAFF.

The chain carries TRBV7-2 and TRBJ2-5; 13 bases are a match to TRBD2. Germline loops: CDR1 SGHTA, CDR2 FQGNSA. The ends lost 2 bases at V and 2 bases at J; junction bases unmatched: 2. There are 16 residues in the CDR3. This chain's CDR3 is CASSLLLAGGQETQYF. DNA for the CDR3: TGTGCCAGCAGCTTATTACTAGCGGGGGGGCAAGAGACCCAGTACTTC.

In its sample, this clonotype was seen a few times. This chain links TRBV20-1 with TRBJ1-6; a possible D gene is TRBD1 (6 bases). V was cut by 0 bases and J by 10 bases, with 16 bases left in between. Per the germline V gene, CDR1 is DFQATT and CDR2 is SNEGSKA (reference sequence). The CDR3 is made up of 15 amino acids. The CDR3 loop reads CSARDPGAQGSPLHF. The CDR3, as DNA: TGCAGTGCTAGAGATCCAGGGGCTCAGGGGTCACCCCTCCACTTT.

V and J are TRBV7-2 and TRBJ2-3; 8 bases line up with TRBD2. Germline trimming cut 1 base from V and 1 base from J; bases unmatched to any gene: 1. The CDR3 consists of 15 residues. Germline values: CDR1 SGHTA, CDR2 FQGNSA. The CDR3 DNA follows: TGTGCCAGCAGCTTAGTCGGGGGGGGCACAGATACGCAGTATTTT. Its protein is CASSLVGGGTDTQYF. Supplemented by reference TRBV7-2 and TRBJ2-3, the full variable domain reads GAGVSQSPSNKVTEKGKDVELRCDPISGHTALYWYRQSLGQGLEFLIYFQGNSAPDKSGLPSDRFSAERTGGSVSTLTIQRTQQEDSAVYLCASSLVGGGTDTQYFGPGTRLTVL.

CDR3 coding DNA: TGCAGTGCTAGTGTAGGGGGTACCCAGCATTTT. This translates into CSASVGGTQHF. The chain carries TRBV20-1 and TRBJ1-5; a possible D gene is TRBD1 (6 bases). From germline, CDR1 is DFQATT and CDR2 SNEGSKA (reference sequence). The germline V and J ends were trimmed by 3 bases and 11 bases, with 11 bases remaining between them. The CDR3 spans 11 residues.

The chain is built from TRBV6-4 and TRBJ2-1; 11 bases agree with TRBD2. The V gene's germline CDR1 is MRHNA and CDR2 SNTAGT. Trimming removed 6 bases from V and 5 bases from J; junction bases left unmatched: 6. The CDR3 totals 15 residues. The CDR3 loop reads CASSPGTSGNNEQFF. The CDR3 DNA reads TGTGCCAGCAGCCCCGGGACTAGCGGCAACAATGAGCAGTTCTTC.

The V gene is TRBV7-2, the J gene TRBJ1-6; D uncertain. The CDR3 is made up of 18 amino acids. V lost 1 base and J lost 0, with 13 bases in between. Germline V lookup: CDR1 SGHTA, CDR2 FQGNSA. The CDR3 protein is CASSLVPGITSYNSPLHF. The CDR3 bases are TGTGCCAGCAGCTTAGTTCCGGGGATCACCTCCTATAATTCACCCCTCCACTTT. Full variable domain (outside the CDR3, taken from reference TRBV7-2 and TRBJ1-6): GAGVSQSPSNKVTEKGKDVELRCDPISGHTALYWYRQSLGQGLEFLIYFQGNSAPDKSGLPSDRFSAERTGGSVSTLTIQRTQQEDSAVYLCASSLVPGITSYNSPLHFGNGTRLTVT.

The gene calls are TRBV2 and TRBJ1-2; no definite D call. Between the trimmed V and J ends, which lost 3 bases and 7 bases, there was a span of 15 bases. CDR3 length: 14 amino acids. The germline CDR1 and CDR2 sequences are SNHLY and FYNNEI. CDR3 nucleotides: TGTGCCAGCAGTGAGGACTCCCTAGCTCTTGGCTACACCTTC. Its protein is CASSEDSLALGYTF.

This clonotype has a handful of counts. The rearrangement links TRBV6-4 to TRBJ1-5; 9 bases fit TRBD1. Trimming cost V 4 bases and J 4 bases; bases outside gene matches: 5. Germline lookup yields CDR1 MRHNA and CDR2 SNTAGT. This CDR3 is 15 amino acids long. CDR3 sequence: CASSGGQGRNQPQHF. DNA for the CDR3: TGTGCCAGCAGTGGAGGACAGGGGAGGAATCAGCCCCAGCATTTT.

This clonotype was seen a few times. The chain joins TRBV20-1 to TRBJ2-5; 8 bases are shared with TRBD2. Trimming cost V 0 bases and J 1 base; bases outside gene matches: 4. The germline V gene has CDR1 DFQATT and CDR2 SNEGSKA (reference sequence). The CDR3 has 15 residues. CDR3 DNA: TGCAGTGCTAGAGATGGGCTAGCGGGCCAAGAGACCCAGTACTTC. This sequence encodes CSARDGLAGQETQYF.

This chain connects TRBV7-3 to TRBJ2-1, with TRBD2 matching 13 bases. The end of the DNA fits TRBJ2-7 better, so the J call may be wrong. Germline lookup yields CDR1 SGHTA and CDR2 FQGTGA. The CDR3 spans 14 residues. Written as DNA, the CDR3 is TGTGCCAGCAGCCTCGGGACTAGCGGGGACGAGCAGTACTTC. Translated: CASSLGTSGDEQYF.

This chain links TRBV7-9 with TRBJ1-5; unclear D gene. Per germline, CDR1 SEHNR and CDR2 FQNEAQ (reference sequence). CDR3 size: 16 residues. V gave up 5 bases and J gave up 8 bases, with 22 bases separating them. The DNA for the CDR3 is TGTGCCAGCAGCGTCAATTCCGGGCCGGCCGAGAAGCCCCAGCATTTT. Encoded protein: CASSVNSGPAEKPQHF.

The rearrangement uses TRBV11-2 and TRBJ2-5, with no clear D. This CDR3 comprises 14 residues. V was trimmed by 1 base and J by 5 bases, leaving 11 bases between them. CDR1 is SGHAT, CDR2 FQNNGV, per germline. CDR3 nucleotide sequence: TGTGCCAGCAGCTTAGGGCAGGTGATCGAGACCCAGTACTTC. It specifies CASSLGQVIETQYF.

The chain links TRBV29-1 to TRBJ1-2; D perhaps matches TRBD1 (5 bases). V was cut by 3 bases and J by 8 bases, with 16 bases left in between. This CDR3 comprises 13 residues. Germline-derived CDR1 and CDR2 are SQVTM and ANQGSEA. For the CDR3, the DNA is TGCAGCGTTGACCGGGGGGGAGGACGAGGCTACACCTTC. Translating it yields CSVDRGGGRGYTF. The full variable domain, in which reference TRBV29-1 and TRBJ1-2 provide the parts outside the CDR3, is SAVISQKPSRDICQRGTSLTIQCQVDSQVTMMFWYRQQPGQSLTLIATANQGSEATYESGFVIDKFPISRPNLTFSTLTVSNMSPEDSSIYLCSVDRGGGRGYTFGSGTRLTVV.

By share of the sample, this clonotype is medium-sized (0.01 to 0.1%). The rearrangement links TRBV7-3 to TRBJ2-2; TRBD1 aligns across 7 bases. The CDR3 consists of 16 residues. V trimming: 1 base; J trimming: 0 bases; junction bases outside the gene matches: 2. The germline V gene has CDR1 SGHTA and CDR2 FQGTGA. CDR3 region: CASSLKGAANTGELFF. The CDR3 DNA reads as TGTGCCAGCAGCTTAAAGGGGGCTGCGAACACCGGGGAGCTGTTTTTT.

The chain employs TRBV6-1 and TRBJ1-5; 9 bases are a match to TRBD1. CDR1 and CDR2 (germline): MNHNS, SASEGT. The CDR3 is 14 amino acids. J gave up 4 bases and V 6 bases, and 4 bases lay outside the gene matches. CDR3 nucleotide sequence: TGTGCCAGCAGGGCCGGGACAGGGAATCAGCCCCAGCATTTT. It specifies CASRAGTGNQPQHF.

This clonotype has just a few counts. The V and J genes are TRBV27 and TRBJ2-1, with D possibly matching TRBD2 (5 bases). The CDR3 is made up of 14 amino acids. V was shortened by 4 bases and J by 7 bases, with 14 bases between the two germline ends. CDR1 and CDR2 (germline): MNHEY, SMNVEV (reference sequence). The CDR3 bases are TGTGCCAGCAGTTCAAGCGTCAGGAGGAATGAGCAGTTCTTC. Translating gives CASSSSVRRNEQFF.

The rearrangement joins TRBV6-2 or TRBV6-3 to TRBJ1-1; D is uncertain. V lost 2 bases and J lost 4, with 14 bases in between. This CDR3 comprises 15 residues. Germline V CDR1 and CDR2: MNHEY, SVGEGT. The CDR3 here is CASSYEYIGSTEAFF. Here the CDR3 DNA reads TGTGCCAGCAGTTACGAGTACATTGGGAGCACTGAAGCTTTCTTT.

V is TRBV29-1 and J is TRBJ1-1, with D hard to call. The germline V and J ends were trimmed by 5 bases and 0 bases, with 7 bases remaining between them. Germline V gene lookup returns CDR1 SQVTM and CDR2 ANQGSEA. The CDR3 has 12 residues. The CDR3 sequence is CSVRPLNTEAFF. DNA for the CDR3: TGCAGCGTTCGACCGTTGAACACTGAAGCTTTCTTT.

This chain joins TRBV7-2 and TRBJ1-2; D is undetermined. The V gene lost 1 base and the J gene lost 4 bases, with 13 bases spanning the gap. This CDR3 comprises 15 residues. The V gene's germline CDR1 is SGHTA and CDR2 FQGNSA. CDR3 in DNA: TGTGCCAGCAGCTTAGATGGTTGGTTTAGCTATGGCTACACCTTC. Protein: CASSLDGWFSYGYTF.

This chain joins TRBV12-3 or TRBV12-4 and TRBJ2-3, with 14 positions matching TRBD2. The CDR3 has 17 amino acids. Trimming at V came to 7 bases and at J to 1 base, leaving 7 bases not matched to a gene. This CDR3 reads CASTGTSGSSRTDTQYF. CDR3 sequence (DNA): TGTGCCAGCACCGGGACTAGCGGGAGTTCCCGCACAGATACGCAGTATTTT.

Note on this clonotype: A junction end diverges from the germline sequence, so it may reflect a read error. V gene TRBV15 combines with J gene TRBJ2-5, with unresolved D. There are 15 residues in the CDR3. The germline gives CDR1 LNHNV, CDR2 YYDKDF (reference sequence). The CDR3 loop reads CATSRDPGSQETQYF. In DNA form, the CDR3 reads TGTGCCACCAGCAGAGACCCCGGGTCCCAAGAGACTCAGTACTTC. The full variable domain, with the rest looked up from reference TRBV15 and TRBJ2-5, is DAMVIQNPRYQVTQFGKPVTLSCSQTLNHNVMYWYQQKSSQAPKLLFHYYDKDFNNEADTPDNFQSRRPNTSFCFLDIRSPGLGDTAMYLCATSRDPGSQETQYFGPGTRLLVL.

This clonotype was detected only a few times. The chain recombines TRBV12-3 or TRBV12-4 with TRBJ2-7; D may match TRBD1 or TRBD2 (5 bases each). CDR3 length: 14 residues. Trimming removed 7 bases from V and 7 bases from J, with 20 bases in between. The CDR3 bases are TGTGCCAGCACCGGACTCCGGGGCCCAAAGGAGCAGTACTTC. Amino acid sequence: CASTGLRGPKEQYF.

The genes are TRBV5-6 and TRBJ1-5; the D is unclear. The CDR3 has 15 amino acids. The germline V gene encodes CDR1 SGHDT and CDR2 YYEEEE. With 0 bases removed from V and 3 bases from J, the gap between germline ends came to 10 bases. This CDR3 reads CASSLGWEHNQPQHF. The DNA for the CDR3 is TGTGCCAGCAGCTTGGGCTGGGAACACAATCAGCCCCAGCATTTT.

The rearrangement joins TRBV6-2 or TRBV6-3 to TRBJ2-1; 13 nucleotides match TRBD2. Germline V CDR1 and CDR2: MNHEY, SVGEGT. Unmatched junction bases numbered 12, after V lost 7 bases and J lost 0 bases. The CDR3 covers 19 residues. CDR3 DNA: TGTGCCAGCAATCAGAGACTAGCGGGAGGCCCAAGCTCCTACAATGAGCAGTTCTTC. Its translation: CASNQRLAGGPSSYNEQFF.

This chain connects TRBV3-1 to TRBJ2-3, with 15 bases fitting TRBD2. With V trimmed by 3 bases and J by 8 bases, 6 bases remained unmatched. CDR3 length: 16 residues. Germline CDR1 LGHDT, CDR2 YNNKEL (reference sequence). CDR3 sequence: CASSQGLAGGSGTQYF. DNA of the CDR3: TGTGCCAGCAGCCAGGGACTAGCGGGGGGCTCGGGTACGCAGTATTTT.

J is TRBJ2-1 and V is TRBV20-1, with TRBD2 as a possible D gene (6 bases). Trimming took 3 bases from V and 6 from J, leaving 15 bases between them. CDR1 is DFQATT, CDR2 SNEGSKA, per germline (reference sequence). The CDR3 totals 14 residues. This chain's CDR3 is CSASLQGGLNEQFF. In DNA, the CDR3 is TGCAGTGCTAGTCTCCAGGGAGGTCTCAATGAGCAGTTCTTC.

V and J are TRBV7-2 and TRBJ2-2; weak D call: TRBD2 (5 bases). The V end lost 1 base, the J end lost 6 bases, and 9 bases lay between the germline ends. Germline-derived CDR1 and CDR2 are SGHTA and FQGNSA. The CDR3 length is 14 residues. Written as DNA, the CDR3 is TGTGCCAGCAGCTTAGTCCGGGGAGCCGGGGAGCTGTTTTTT. Protein product: CASSLVRGAGELFF.